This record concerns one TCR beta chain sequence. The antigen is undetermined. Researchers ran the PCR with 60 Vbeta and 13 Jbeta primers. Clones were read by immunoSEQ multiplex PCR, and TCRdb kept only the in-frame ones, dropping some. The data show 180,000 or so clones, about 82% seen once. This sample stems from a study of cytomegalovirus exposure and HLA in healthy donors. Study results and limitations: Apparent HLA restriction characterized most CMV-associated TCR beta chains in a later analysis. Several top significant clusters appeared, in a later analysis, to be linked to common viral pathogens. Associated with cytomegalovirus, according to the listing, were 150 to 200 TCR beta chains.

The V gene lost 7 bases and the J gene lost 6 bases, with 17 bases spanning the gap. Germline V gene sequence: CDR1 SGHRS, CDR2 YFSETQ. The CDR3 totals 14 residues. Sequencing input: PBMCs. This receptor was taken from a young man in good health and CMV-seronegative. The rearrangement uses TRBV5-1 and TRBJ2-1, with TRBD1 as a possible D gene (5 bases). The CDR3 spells CASSTGNQGNEQFF. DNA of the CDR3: TGCGCCAGCTCCACGGGCAACCAGGGCAATGAGCAGTTCTTC.